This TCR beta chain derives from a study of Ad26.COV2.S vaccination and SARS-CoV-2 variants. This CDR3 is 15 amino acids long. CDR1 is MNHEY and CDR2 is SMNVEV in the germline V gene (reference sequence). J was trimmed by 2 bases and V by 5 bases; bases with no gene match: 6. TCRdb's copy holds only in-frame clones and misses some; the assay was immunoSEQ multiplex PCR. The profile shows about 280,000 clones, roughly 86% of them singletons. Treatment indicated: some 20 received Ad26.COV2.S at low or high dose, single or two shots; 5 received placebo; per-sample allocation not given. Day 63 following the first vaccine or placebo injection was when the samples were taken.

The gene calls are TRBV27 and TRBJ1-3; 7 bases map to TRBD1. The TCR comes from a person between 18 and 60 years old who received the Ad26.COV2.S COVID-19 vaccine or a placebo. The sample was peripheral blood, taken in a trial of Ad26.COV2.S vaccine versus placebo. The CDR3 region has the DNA TGTGCCAGCAGTCCGTGGCAGGGGGCTGGAAACACCATATATTTT. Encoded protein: CASSPWQGAGNTIYF.